Following are 25 T cell receptor beta chains from one sample sequenced in a study of cytomegalovirus exposure and HLA in healthy donors. TCRdb's table, derived via immunoSEQ multiplex PCR, lists solely in-frame clones and lacks some. The profile shows around 130,000 clones, roughly 91% of them singletons. The specimen sequenced was PBMCs. These TCRs come from a man in his thirties or forties in good health and CMV-seronegative.

V gene TRBV4-3 combines with J gene TRBJ1-2; 10 bases are a match to TRBD1. Germline-derived CDR1 and CDR2 are LGHNA and YSLEER. J gave up 4 bases and V 5 bases, and 1 base lay outside the gene matches. CDR3 length: 13 residues. This CDR3 is CASSGDRGYGYTF. Here the CDR3 DNA reads TGCGCCAGCAGCGGGGACAGGGGCTATGGCTACACCTTC.

The chain employs TRBV6-1 and TRBJ2-7; 8 bases agree with TRBD1. The CDR3 is made up of 13 amino acids. Germline V gene data show CDR1 as MNHNS and CDR2 as SASEGT. V gave up 7 bases and J gave up 4 bases; unmatched junction bases: 6. CDR3 in amino acids: CASKDRVGYEQYF. Written as DNA, the CDR3 is TGTGCCAGCAAGGACAGGGTAGGGTACGAGCAGTACTTC.

This clone came up a few times. V gene TRBV14 combines with J gene TRBJ2-5; 7 bases agree with TRBD1. The germline CDR1 and CDR2 sequences are SGHDN and FVKESK. This CDR3 has 14 residues. Germline trimming cut 3 bases from V and 4 bases from J; bases unmatched to any gene: 5. Here the CDR3 reads CASSHTGELETQYF. CDR3 in DNA: TGTGCCAGCAGCCACACAGGGGAGTTAGAGACCCAGTACTTC.

The J gene is TRBJ1-1, the V gene TRBV2; TRBD1 matches 10 bases. The CDR3 contains 14 residues. From germline, CDR1 is SNHLY and CDR2 FYNNEI. J was trimmed by 4 bases and V by 6 bases; bases with no gene match: 5. The CDR3 bases are TGTGCCAGCAGAACCGGACAGGGGGGCACTGAAGCTTTCTTT. Protein product: CASRTGQGGTEAFF.

This clone has a single count. The chain joins TRBV11-2 to TRBJ1-2; 7 nucleotides agree with TRBD1. Germline lookup yields CDR1 SGHAT and CDR2 FQNNGV. CDR3 size: 15 residues. The V segment lost 3 bases and the J segment 0 bases; nucleotides outside the gene matches: 4. CDR3 DNA: TGTGCCAGCAGCTTGGGGGACAGTTCTAACTATGGCTACACCTTC. This encodes CASSLGDSSNYGYTF.

The chain couples TRBV5-1 to TRBJ2-1; D is unclear. The CDR3 is 12 residues long. Germline V CDR1 and CDR2: SGHRS, YFSETQ. Trimming took off 4 bases at V and 4 bases at J, with 6 bases between the two ends. The CDR3, as DNA: TGCGCCAGCAGCCAACAGTACAATGAGCAGTTCTTC. It codes for CASSQQYNEQFF.

The chain links TRBV4-1 to TRBJ2-2; TRBD1 matches 11 bases. The V gene end was trimmed by 0 bases and the J gene end by 4 bases; junction bases not matched to a gene: 7. This CDR3 spans 18 amino acids. In germline, CDR1 is MGHRA, CDR2 YSYEKL. For the CDR3, the DNA is TGCGCCAGCAGCCAAGATAATTCCGGGACAGGGGGCACCGGGGAGCTGTTTTTT. Protein sequence: CASSQDNSGTGGTGELFF.

The chain couples TRBV6-1 to TRBJ2-7, with D perhaps TRBD2 (6 bases). V was cut by 7 bases and J by 3 bases, with 16 bases left in between. Germline loops: CDR1 MNHNS, CDR2 SASEGT. CDR3 length equals 14 residues. The CDR3 bases are TGTGCCAGCATAGGGGAGGAAGGGATCTACGAGCAGTACTTC. As protein: CASIGEEGIYEQYF.

V and J are TRBV6-5 and TRBJ2-7; weak D call: TRBD2 (6 bases). This CDR3 has 12 amino acids. Germline V gene sequence: CDR1 MNHEY, CDR2 SVGAGI. V was cut by 8 bases and J by 5 bases, with 13 bases left in between. The CDR3 is CASGHRRDEQYF. CDR3 DNA: TGTGCCAGCGGACACCGGAGGGACGAGCAGTACTTC.

The V gene is TRBV19, the J gene TRBJ2-7, with a weak D call TRBD2 (5 bases). The CDR3 length is 14 residues. Per the germline V gene, CDR1 is LNHDA and CDR2 is SQIVND (reference sequence). V shed 6 bases and J shed 0 bases, with 12 bases lying between them. The CDR3 DNA reads as TGTGCCAGTAGCGGAAGCGGCGACTCCTACGAGCAGTACTTC. Translating gives CASSGSGDSYEQYF.

The V and J genes are TRBV5-6 and TRBJ2-1; 12 nucleotides line up with TRBD2. This CDR3 comprises 18 residues. Germline assignment: CDR1 SGHDT and CDR2 YYEEEE. Unmatched junction bases numbered 11, after V lost 4 bases and J lost 3 bases. DNA for the CDR3: TGTGCCAGCAGCCCGGGACTAGCGGGCCCCGGGGACTACAATGAGCAGTTCTTC. It translates to CASSPGLAGPGDYNEQFF.

The rearrangement links TRBV5-1 to TRBJ1-1; D is unclear. Germline CDR1 reads SGHRS; CDR2 reads YFSETQ. Between the trimmed V and J ends, which lost 4 bases and 1 base, there was a span of 8 bases. CDR3 length: 13 amino acids. CDR3 protein: CASSLTPNTEAFF. DNA for the CDR3: TGCGCCAGCAGCCTGACACCGAACACTGAAGCTTTCTTT.

V is TRBV29-1 and J is TRBJ2-3, with TRBD2 matching over 8 bases. Trimming cost V 6 bases and J 4 bases; bases outside gene matches: 9. From germline, CDR1 is SQVTM and CDR2 ANQGSEA. This CDR3 region has 14 residues. The CDR3 loop reads CSVTGTSVADTQYF. CDR3 coding DNA: TGCAGCGTGACCGGGACTAGTGTTGCAGATACGCAGTATTTT.

The rearrangement links TRBV6-5 to TRBJ2-7; D perhaps matches TRBD2 (6 bases). V was pared by 0 bases and J by 2 bases, with 11 bases between. The CDR3 has 15 amino acids. The germline V gene has CDR1 MNHEY and CDR2 SVGAGI. Here the CDR3 DNA reads TGTGCCAGCAGTTACTCGGAGGGCAGCCCCTACGAGCAGTACTTC. This sequence encodes CASSYSEGSPYEQYF.

The chain is built from TRBV5-4 and TRBJ2-5; a weak D match, TRBD1 (6 bases). The CDR3 is 13 residues long. CDR1 SGHNT and CDR2 YYREEE come from the germline V gene (reference sequence). Between the trimmed V and J ends, which lost 2 bases and 3 bases, there was a span of 8 bases. CDR3 region: CASSLGQKETQYF. The CDR3 DNA is TGTGCCAGCAGCTTAGGACAGAAAGAGACCCAGTACTTC.

The chain employs TRBV5-8 and TRBJ2-7, with 7 bases lining up with TRBD2. CDR1 and CDR2 (germline): SGHTS, YDEGEE. The CDR3 is made up of 15 amino acids. With V trimmed by 2 bases and J by 4 bases, 9 bases remained unmatched. CDR3 nucleotide sequence: TGTGCCAGCAGCTTACCGGGACTAATTACGTACGAGCAGTACTTC. Protein: CASSLPGLITYEQYF.

This rearrangement joins TRBV9 to TRBJ1-1, with a possible D match to TRBD1 (5 bases). The CDR3 has 13 residues. V was cut by 3 bases and J by 6 bases, with 12 bases left in between. Germline V gene sequence: CDR1 SGDLS, CDR2 YYNGEE. CDR3 protein: CASSADGQAEAFF. The CDR3 DNA reads TGTGCCAGCAGCGCCGACGGACAAGCTGAAGCTTTCTTT.

This clone has just one count. The chain employs TRBV2 and TRBJ1-6; 9 nucleotides match TRBD1. J was trimmed by 11 bases and V by 6 bases; bases with no gene match: 5. The CDR3 runs 13 residues. Per germline, CDR1 SNHLY and CDR2 FYNNEI. CDR3 DNA: TGTGCCAGCAGGGGACAGGGAATCCCACCCCTCCACTTT. Protein: CASRGQGIPPLHF.

The chain links TRBV29-1 to TRBJ2-1, with 11 bases identical to TRBD1. Losses at the gene ends were 2 bases for V and 7 bases for J; bases not matched to a gene: 7. CDR1 and CDR2 from the germline V gene are SQVTM and ANQGSEA. The CDR3 spans 15 residues. The CDR3 DNA reads as TGCAGCGTTGAATCCGGGACAGGGGGACAGAATGAGCAGTTCTTC. Translating gives CSVESGTGGQNEQFF.

This chain uses TRBV28 with TRBJ1-2; D is possibly TRBD1 (5 bases). The CDR3 extends over 16 amino acids. Trimming stripped 4 bases from V and 4 bases from J, with 19 bases between. The germline V gene encodes CDR1 MDHEN and CDR2 SYDVKM. CDR3 sequence (DNA): TGTGCCAGCAGTTCGCCCTTCTCGACAGTGTTCTATGGCTACACCTTC. It codes for CASSSPFSTVFYGYTF.

This clone was counted once. The chain is built from TRBV6-1 and TRBJ1-6; the match to TRBD1 covers 7 bases. After removal of 2 bases from V and 2 bases from J, the junction contained 3 bases not matched to a gene. This CDR3 is 16 amino acids long. Germline CDR1 is MNHNS and CDR2 is SASEGT. The DNA of the CDR3 is TGTGCCAGCAGTGAAACGACAGGGACCTATAATTCACCCCTCCACTTT. Residues: CASSETTGTYNSPLHF.

The gene calls are TRBV11-2 and TRBJ1-6, with D hard to call. Germline V CDR1 and CDR2: SGHAT, FQNNGV. Trimming stripped 3 bases from V and 8 bases from J, with 17 bases between. The CDR3 is 16 amino acids. CDR3 residues: CASSLVGGPRDSPLHF. The CDR3 nucleotides read TGTGCCAGCAGCTTGGTCGGAGGGCCTAGGGATTCACCCCTCCACTTT.

This sequence joins TRBV2 and TRBJ1-2; TRBD1 agrees at 10 bases. Germline V gives CDR1 SNHLY, CDR2 FYNNEI. Trimming cost V 4 bases and J 6 bases; bases outside gene matches: 5. The CDR3 is 14 residues long. CDR3 amino acids: CASSGQGALDGYTF. The CDR3 coding sequence is TGTGCCAGCAGTGGACAGGGGGCGCTGGATGGCTACACCTTC.

J is TRBJ1-2 and V is TRBV7-9, with D maybe TRBD1 (5 bases). This CDR3 has 16 amino acids. The V end was cut by 3 bases, the J end by 0 bases, with 14 bases between. The germline V gene has CDR1 SEHNR and CDR2 FQNEAQ (reference sequence). DNA for the CDR3: TGTGCCAGCAGCTTTCTAGAGACAGCTACTAACTATGGCTACACCTTC. Its protein product is CASSFLETATNYGYTF.

This clone was recorded only once. V usage is TRBV6-5 and J usage is TRBJ1-1; the match to TRBD1 covers 10 bases. V shed 5 bases and J 5 bases; nucleotides not matched to a gene: 5. The length of the CDR3 is 14 residues. Germline V CDR1 and CDR2: MNHEY, SVGAGI. As DNA, the CDR3 is TGTGCCAGCAGTCCCGGGACAGGGGTTACTGAAGCTTTCTTT. Residues: CASSPGTGVTEAFF.